These 26 T cell receptor beta chains originate from one sample sequenced in a study of shared clonotypes between healthy human individuals. Profiled with immunoSEQ multiplex PCR; TCRdb holds only in-frame clones, not every one. The sample holds about 1.5 million clones, around 98% seen once. Sequencing used naive CD4+ T cells sorted from blood. The subset was: CD45RA+ positively selected. All receptors derive from a man aged 25 to 40 in good health.

J is TRBJ1-2 and V is TRBV9; 7 nucleotides agree with TRBD1. After removal of 4 bases from V and 4 bases from J, the junction contained 13 bases not matched to a gene. This CDR3 spans 16 amino acids. The germline CDR1 and CDR2 sequences are SGDLS and YYNGEE. The CDR3 DNA is TGTGCCAGCAGCCCCCGGACAGGTCAGGAAGGCTATGGCTACACCTTC. Protein: CASSPRTGQEGYGYTF.

V and J are TRBV19 and TRBJ1-3; D unclear. The germline V and J ends were trimmed by 4 bases and 2 bases, with 3 bases remaining between them. This CDR3 has 12 amino acids. Looked up from germline, CDR1 is LNHDA and CDR2 is SQIVND (reference sequence). CDR3: CASSTAGNTIYF. In nucleotides, the CDR3 is TGTGCCAGTAGTACTGCTGGAAACACCATATATTTT.

The J gene is TRBJ2-7, the V gene TRBV28; D is unclear. The CDR3 is made up of 12 amino acids. CDR1 is MDHEN and CDR2 is SYDVKM in the germline V gene. Trimming removed 4 bases from V and 12 bases from J, with 16 bases in between. CDR3 in DNA: TGTGCCAGCAGTTATCGGACGGCGAGTCTGTACTTC. As protein: CASSYRTASLYF.

This sequence joins TRBV6-5 and TRBJ1-1; D perhaps matches TRBD1 (6 bases). CDR1 and CDR2 from the germline V gene are MNHEY and SVGAGI. The CDR3 contains 15 residues. The V and J ends lost 0 bases and 3 bases respectively, with 11 bases between them. The chain's CDR3 is CASSYSRQDYTEAFF. CDR3 bases: TGTGCCAGCAGTTACTCGAGACAGGACTACACTGAAGCTTTCTTT.

This chain joins TRBV6-6 and TRBJ1-1, with D uncertain. The CDR3 spans 13 residues. The germline CDR1 and CDR2 sequences are MNHNY and SVGAGI (reference sequence). With 2 bases removed from V and 1 base from J, the gap between germline ends came to 5 bases. The DNA of the CDR3 is TGTGCCAGCAGTTACGATTGGAACACTGAAGCTTTCTTT. This translates into CASSYDWNTEAFF.

The rearrangement joins TRBV29-1 to TRBJ2-5; D might be TRBD2 (5 bases). The CDR3 is made up of 11 amino acids. Germline loops: CDR1 SQVTM, CDR2 ANQGSEA. The V end was cut by 6 bases, the J end by 2 bases, with 7 bases between. This chain's CDR3 is CSVREQETQYF. CDR3 DNA sequence: TGCAGCGTCCGGGAACAAGAGACCCAGTACTTC.

This clone was seen a single time. The rearrangement joins TRBV6-5 to TRBJ1-1; D perhaps matches TRBD1 (5 bases). Trimming took 0 bases from V and 5 from J, leaving 13 bases between them. Germline CDR1 and CDR2: MNHEY and SVGAGI. The CDR3 is 15 residues long. This chain's CDR3 is CASSYSARVDTEAFF. The CDR3, as DNA: TGTGCCAGCAGTTACTCAGCCAGGGTGGATACTGAAGCTTTCTTT.

The chain carries TRBV7-9 and TRBJ2-7, with 10 bases identical to TRBD1. The ends lost 5 bases at V and 5 bases at J; junction bases unmatched: 9. The CDR3 spans 15 residues. CDR1 SEHNR and CDR2 FQNEAQ come from the germline V gene (reference sequence). The CDR3 region has the DNA TGTGCCAGCAGCCAGAAAAGACAGGGGGCGGACGAGCAGTACTTC. Translation gives CASSQKRQGADEQYF.

This rearrangement joins TRBV2 to TRBJ2-7; D is unresolved. The V gene lost 4 bases and the J gene lost 1 base, with 11 bases spanning the gap. Germline loops: CDR1 SNHLY, CDR2 FYNNEI. CDR3 size: 14 residues. The chain's CDR3 is CASSGLTKSYEQYF. The CDR3 DNA reads TGTGCCAGCAGTGGGCTTACCAAATCCTACGAGCAGTACTTC. The whole variable domain, remainder taken from reference TRBV2 and TRBJ2-7, is EPEVTQTPSHQVTQMGQEVILRCVPISNHLYFYWYRQILGQKVEFLVSFYNNEISEKSEIFDDQFSVERPDGSNFTLKIRSTKLEDSAMYFCASSGLTKSYEQYFGPGTRLTVT.

CDR3 in amino acids: CASSPLSVNTEAFF. The CDR3, as DNA: TGTGCCAGCTCACCACTTTCGGTTAACACTGAAGCTTTCTTT. The gene calls are TRBV18 and TRBJ1-1; D is ambiguous. The CDR3 contains 14 residues. Germline assignment: CDR1 KGHSH and CDR2 LQKENI. The V gene lost 1 base and the J gene lost 2 bases, with 8 bases spanning the gap.

The chain links TRBV6-5 to TRBJ2-1, with D hard to call. The germline CDR1 and CDR2 sequences are MNHEY and SVGAGI. The CDR3 loop spans 11 amino acids. Trimming pared 5 bases from V and 4 bases from J, leaving 3 bases between. The CDR3 region is CASSAYNEQFF. The CDR3 DNA reads TGTGCCAGCAGTGCATACAATGAGCAGTTCTTC.

The chain couples TRBV5-1 to TRBJ1-1; no firm D call. CDR3 length: 14 amino acids. V was pared by 5 bases and J by 0 bases, with 11 bases between. Germline V gene lookup returns CDR1 SGHRS and CDR2 YFSETQ. Here the CDR3 DNA reads TGCGCCAGCAGTCAGGTTGGCATGAACACTGAAGCTTTCTTT. Protein: CASSQVGMNTEAFF.

The chain employs TRBV11-1 and TRBJ1-1, with D possibly being TRBD1 (5 bases). CDR3 length: 15 residues. The V end lost 1 base, the J end lost 1 base, and 10 bases lay between the germline ends. CDR1 is SGHAT, CDR2 FQDESV, per germline (reference sequence). The CDR3 coding sequence is TGTGCCAGCAGCTTAGGACAGTTCGGGAACACTGAAGCTTTCTTT. Translating gives CASSLGQFGNTEAFF.

V is TRBV11-2 and J is TRBJ2-5; D is undetermined. This CDR3 is built from 11 residues. Germline V CDR1 and CDR2: SGHAT, FQNNGV. Trimming removed 4 bases at V and 9 bases at J, with 9 bases between. The CDR3 DNA reads as TGTGCCAGCAGCTCCGGGCCAGCCCAGTACTTC. This codes for CASSSGPAQYF.

This chain joins TRBV20-1 and TRBJ2-3; tentatively, D is TRBD2 (6 bases). Looked up from germline, CDR1 is DFQATT and CDR2 is SNEGSKA (reference sequence). This CDR3 is built from 10 residues. Trimming removed 6 bases at V and 11 bases at J, with 12 bases between. CDR3 loop: CSAPTGGQYF. The CDR3 DNA sequence: TGCAGTGCGCCAACCGGGGGGCAGTATTTT.

The chain uses TRBV19 and TRBJ2-7; 9 nucleotides match TRBD2. Germline V gene sequence: CDR1 LNHDA, CDR2 SQIVND (reference sequence). The CDR3 has 15 amino acids. V shed 1 base and J 2 bases; nucleotides not matched to a gene: 3. In nucleotides, the CDR3 is TGTGCCAGTAGTATAGGACTAGCGGCCGCCTACGAGCAGTACTTC. Its translation is CASSIGLAAAYEQYF.

The rearrangement joins TRBV7-9 to TRBJ2-1, with D maybe TRBD2 (5 bases). CDR1 and CDR2 (germline): SEHNR, FQNEAQ (reference sequence). Trimming removed 0 bases from V and 6 bases from J, with 15 bases in between. This CDR3 contains 16 residues. CDR3 protein: CASSLALAERVNEQFF. The CDR3 coding sequence is TGTGCCAGCAGCTTAGCGTTGGCGGAGAGGGTCAATGAGCAGTTCTTC.

V and J are TRBV5-1 and TRBJ2-3, with 7 bases fitting TRBD1. Germline CDR1 SGHRS, CDR2 YFSETQ. The CDR3 extends over 15 amino acids. The V and J ends lost 2 bases and 0 bases, in that order; junction bases with no gene match: 3. CDR3: CASSFGRGSTDTQYF. In DNA form, the CDR3 reads TGCGCCAGCAGCTTCGGCAGGGGGAGCACAGATACGCAGTATTTT.

This chain uses TRBV29-1 with TRBJ1-2; D is undetermined. CDR3 length equals 10 residues. Per germline, CDR1 SQVTM and CDR2 ANQGSEA. V shed 3 bases and J shed 8 bases, with 7 bases lying between them. This CDR3 is CSVDLEGYTF. The DNA of the CDR3 is TGCAGCGTTGACTTAGAGGGCTACACCTTC. Full variable domain (rest looked up from reference TRBV29-1 and TRBJ1-2): SAVISQKPSRDICQRGTSLTIQCQVDSQVTMMFWYRQQPGQSLTLIATANQGSEATYESGFVIDKFPISRPNLTFSTLTVSNMSPEDSSIYLCSVDLEGYTFGSGTRLTVV.

The V call is TRBV5-1, the J call TRBJ1-2; D possibly corresponds to TRBD1 (5 bases). Germline CDR1 and CDR2: SGHRS and YFSETQ. CDR3 length: 12 amino acids. Trimming shortened V by 0 bases and J by 9 bases, and 9 bases separated the two germline ends. The CDR3 loop reads CASSLAGGSYTF. CDR3 DNA sequence: TGCGCCAGCAGCTTGGCTGGGGGGAGCTACACCTTC.

DNA for the CDR3: TGTGCCAGCTCACCAATCAAGGGGAGGGCAGCGTTAACAGATACGCAGTATTTT. Translating gives CASSPIKGRAALTDTQYF. This chain joins TRBV18 and TRBJ2-3; TRBD2 matches at 7 bases. Germline CDR1 reads KGHSH; CDR2 reads LQKENI. CDR3 length: 18 amino acids. V dropped 2 bases and J dropped 3; count of bases not matched to a gene: 14. The variable domain in full, with the rest retrieved from reference TRBV18 and TRBJ2-3, is NAGVMQNPRHLVRRRGQEARLRCSPMKGHSHVYWYRQLPEEGLKFMVYLQKENIIDESGMPKERFSAEFPKEGPSILRIQQVVRGDSAAYFCASSPIKGRAALTDTQYFGPGTRLTVL.

With regard to this clone: Other DNA sequences in the same sample also yield this CDR3. V usage is TRBV10-3 and J usage is TRBJ2-2, with 8 bases fitting TRBD1. The CDR3 has 15 amino acids. With 6 bases clipped from V and 1 base from J, the junction kept 4 bases outside the gene matches. Germline loops: CDR1 ENHRY, CDR2 SYGVKD. In DNA form, the CDR3 reads TGTGCCATCAGCGGACAGGGCTTGAACACCGGGGAGCTGTTTTTT. It codes for CAISGQGLNTGELFF.

The V gene is TRBV9, the J gene TRBJ1-5, with D possibly matching TRBD1 (5 bases). V gave up 3 bases and J gave up 4 bases, with 20 bases separating them. Germline V gene lookup returns CDR1 SGDLS and CDR2 YYNGEE. CDR3 size: 17 residues. The CDR3 DNA reads TGTGCCAGCAGCGCCGCAAAGGGGCGTCCAGGGAATCAGCCCCAGCATTTT. This gives the protein CASSAAKGRPGNQPQHF.

Points on this clone: The sample carries other DNA sequences with the same CDR3. V gene TRBV5-1 combines with J gene TRBJ2-7; D is undetermined. The CDR3 consists of 14 residues. CDR1 and CDR2 (germline): SGHRS, YFSETQ. Trimming stripped 0 bases from V and 3 bases from J, with 10 bases between. CDR3 in amino acids: CASSLAYPSYEQYF. Written as DNA, the CDR3 is TGCGCCAGCAGCTTGGCATACCCCAGCTACGAGCAGTACTTC. The complete variable domain, with remaining parts taken from reference TRBV5-1 and TRBJ2-7, reads KAGVTQTPRYLIKTRGQQVTLSCSPISGHRSVSWYQQTPGQGLQFLFEYFSETQRNKGNFPGRFSGRQFSNSRSEMNVSTLELGDSALYLCASSLAYPSYEQYFGPGTRLTVT.

The chain combines TRBV18 with TRBJ2-4; D is unclear. This CDR3 contains 15 residues. CDR1 KGHSH and CDR2 LQKENI come from the germline V gene. The V and J ends lost 6 bases and 3 bases respectively, with 15 bases between them. CDR3 coding DNA: TGTGCCAGCTCGAACACCCGCAATGGCAAAAACATTCAGTACTTC. Translating it yields CASSNTRNGKNIQYF.

The V call is TRBV27, the J call TRBJ1-5; D may be TRBD1 (6 bases). The CDR3 loop spans 12 amino acids. Germline CDR1 reads MNHEY; CDR2 reads SMNVEV (reference sequence). Trimming removed 8 bases at V and 7 bases at J, with 12 bases between. In nucleotides, the CDR3 is TGTGCCAGCGCAGGGGTGGAGCAGCCCCAGCATTTT. Translating gives CASAGVEQPQHF.